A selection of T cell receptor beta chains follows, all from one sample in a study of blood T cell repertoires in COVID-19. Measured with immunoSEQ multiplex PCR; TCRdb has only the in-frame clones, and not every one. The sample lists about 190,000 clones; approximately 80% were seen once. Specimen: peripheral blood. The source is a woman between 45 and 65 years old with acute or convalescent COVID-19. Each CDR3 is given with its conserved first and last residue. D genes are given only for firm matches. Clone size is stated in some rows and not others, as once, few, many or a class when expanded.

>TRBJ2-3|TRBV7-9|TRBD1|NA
TGTGCCAGCGGCGACAGGGGTCTGGTCACAGATACGCAGTATTTT
CASGDRGLVTDTQYF
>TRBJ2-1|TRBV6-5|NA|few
TGTGCCAGCAGCCCCGGGAGAGGGTCCTACAATGAGCAGTTCTTC
CASSPGRGSYNEQFF
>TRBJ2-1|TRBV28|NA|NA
TGTGCCAGCACCCTATCAGGCGGGACGCTAATGGGCAATGAGCAGTTCTTC
CASTLSGGTLMGNEQFF
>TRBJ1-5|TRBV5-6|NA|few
TGTGCCAGCAGCTTAAGGGGGGGAGGACATCAGCCCCAGCATTTT
CASSLRGGGHQPQHF
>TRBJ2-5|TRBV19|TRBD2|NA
TGTGCCAGTAGTAGCGGGGGGGCAGAGGTGACCCAGTACTTC
CASSSGGAEVTQYF
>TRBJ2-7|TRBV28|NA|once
TGTGCCAGCAGTACTCAGGGTAAACAGAACGAGCAGTACTTC
CASSTQGKQNEQYF
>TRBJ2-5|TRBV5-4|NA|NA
TGTGCCAGCAGCTCCGGAGACCGCGGCCAGTACTTC
CASSSGDRGQYF
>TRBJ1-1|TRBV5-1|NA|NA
TGCGCCAGCAGCTTGGAAACGGGTGGTCGGGAAGCTTTCTTT
CASSLETGGREAFF
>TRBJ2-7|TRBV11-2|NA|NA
TGTGCCAGCAGCTTAGCAAACCAGGGAGGTGAGCAGTACTTC
CASSLANQGGEQYF
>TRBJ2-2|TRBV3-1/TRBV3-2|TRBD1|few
TGTGCCAGCAACCGACAGGGTAACACCGGGGAGCTGTTTTTT
CASNRQGNTGELFF
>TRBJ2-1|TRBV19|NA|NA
TGTGCCACCCAGGGGCGAAAAAACAATGAGCAGTTCTTC
CATQGRKNNEQFF
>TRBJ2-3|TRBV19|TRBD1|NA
TGTGCCAGTAGTAGCAACCGGGACAGGGGCACAGATACGCAGTATTTT
CASSSNRDRGTDTQYF
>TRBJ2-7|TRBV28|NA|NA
TGTGCCAGCAGTTTACTAGACGGCTCCTACGAGCAGTACTTC
CASSLLDGSYEQYF
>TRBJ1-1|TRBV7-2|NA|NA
TGTGCCAGCAGCTTGGGAGTTGCAGCTTTCTTT
CASSLGVAAFF
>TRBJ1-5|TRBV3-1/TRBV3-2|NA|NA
TGTGCCAGCAGTCAAAACAGTGACCAGCCCCAGCATTTT
CASSQNSDQPQHF
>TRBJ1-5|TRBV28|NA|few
TGTGCCAGCACCCGCGGAACGGAATCCAATCAGCCCCAGCATTTT
CASTRGTESNQPQHF
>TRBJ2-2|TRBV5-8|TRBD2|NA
TGTGCCAGCAGTCGTGGGACTAGCGGGCCCTCTAAGGGGGAGCTGTTTTTT
CASSRGTSGPSKGELFF
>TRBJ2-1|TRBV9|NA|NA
TGTGCCAGCAGCCCCTCCAGCAGGGACAATGAGCAGTTCTTC
CASSPSSRDNEQFF
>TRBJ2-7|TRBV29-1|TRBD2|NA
TGCAGCGCCCAAAACCCCGGGACTAGCGGGGCCTACGAGCAGTACTTC
CSAQNPGTSGAYEQYF
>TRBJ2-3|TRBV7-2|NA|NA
TGTGCCAGCAGCTTTGCAAGTAGCGGCACAGATACGCAGTATTTT
CASSFASSGTDTQYF
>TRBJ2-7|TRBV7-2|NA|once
TGTGCCAGCGGGCATAGCGGCTCCTACGAGCAGTACTTC
CASGHSGSYEQYF
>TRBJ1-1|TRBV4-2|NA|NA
TGTGCCAGCAGCCAAGCTACTCTGGTCACTGAAGCTTTCTTT
CASSQATLVTEAFF
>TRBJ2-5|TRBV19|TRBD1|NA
TGTGCCAGTAGACTCAGCGAGGGGGCCAGGGAGACCCAGTACTTC
CASRLSEGARETQYF
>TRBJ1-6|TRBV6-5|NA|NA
TGTGCCAGCAGTTACCGGGAGGAGGGAGGGTCACCCCTCCACTTT
CASSYREEGGSPLHF
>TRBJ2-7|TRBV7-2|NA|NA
TGTGCCAGCAGCCCAAAGAGAGTCTCCTACGAGCAGTACTTC
CASSPKRVSYEQYF
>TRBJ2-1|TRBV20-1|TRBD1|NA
TGCAGTGGACAACAGGGGCTAGGGCAGTTCTTC
CSGQQGLGQFF